This T cell receptor (beta chain) comes out of a study of T cell responses to AZD1222 COVID-19 vaccine. Whole-study findings and limits: CD4 TCRs linked to vaccination spanned spike, dominating at 160-218 and 743-854. Nearly half of spike-specific TCRs reportedly target unmutated variant regions. Baseline seropositivity characterized only six AZD1222 recipients.

Note on this clone: Its target is unknown.

Repertoires were generated with immunoSEQ multiplex PCR, while TCRdb's copy carries only in-frame clones and drops some. The sample carries about 130,000 clones, roughly 90% recorded once. The CDR3 spans 13 residues. The chain has TRBV21-1 and TRBJ2-7. TRBV21-1 is marked as a pseudogene. The TCR originated in an adult in good health. The source was peripheral blood, collected on day 0 of AZD1222 vaccination. Here the CDR3 DNA reads TGTGCCAGCAGCAGGGGACCGGCCGACGAGCAGTACTTC. Protein: CASSRGPADEQYF.